This T cell receptor (beta chain) was identified in a study of T cell repertoires in cytomegalovirus infection. Study-level information: Indications of both CMV infection and matching HLA type were provided by public TCR beta signatures. Study conclusions and caveats: Across the ex vivo response, the dominant clonotypes were HLA-C-restricted CMV-specific TCR beta clonotypes. Cumulative public TCR beta family frequency identified CMV carriers with the relevant HLA.

TCRdb recomputed calls from the reads with MiXCR, one row per CDR3 protein. The sample holds about 260,000 distinct CDR3 sequences, 12% to 15% seen once. This clonotype has a count of ten or more. The antigen is undetermined. The CDR3 runs 18 residues. Germline-derived CDR1 and CDR2 are MNHEY and SVGEGT. The V and J ends lost 3 bases and 5 bases, in that order; junction bases with no gene match: 12. The clonotype was recovered from a human donor in good health (CMV status not recorded). Some clones in this sample may be carry-over from other donors' samples. Material: PBMCs. This chain joins TRBV6-2 or TRBV6-3 and TRBJ2-1, with 11 nucleotides matching TRBD2. The DNA of the CDR3 is TGTGCCAGCAGTTATGCCACCCTACTAGCGGGAGCCAACAATGAGCAGTTCTTC. Translating gives CASSYATLLAGANNEQFF.